The 28 T cell receptor beta chains presented below share a single source sample, sequenced in a study of blood T cell repertoires in COVID-19. Libraries were prepared by immunoSEQ multiplex PCR; TCRdb keeps only in-frame clonotypes and omits some of them. This repertoire shows 150,000 to 200,000 clones, around four fifths found once; its top ten account for approximately 8.2%. The specimen sequenced was peripheral blood. The receptors stem from a woman older than 75 with COVID-19, enrolled during active disease.

The rearrangement joins TRBV19 to TRBJ1-3, with D tentatively TRBD1 (6 bases). Per germline, CDR1 LNHDA and CDR2 SQIVND (reference sequence). Trimming took 10 bases from V and 0 from J, leaving 10 bases between them. This CDR3 has 13 amino acids. CDR3 sequence reads: CATGQNSGNTIYF. The CDR3 DNA follows: TGTGCCACCGGACAGAACTCTGGAAACACCATATATTTT.

The rearrangement uses TRBV24-1 and TRBJ1-5; TRBD1 matches at 9 bases. Germline-derived CDR1 and CDR2 are KGHDR and SFDVKD. After removal of 7 bases from V and 0 bases from J, the junction contained 6 bases not matched to a gene. This CDR3 region has 16 residues. CDR3 sequence (DNA): TGTGCCACCAGAGACAGGGGGGGAAATAGCAATCAGCCCCAGCATTTT. Translating gives CATRDRGGNSNQPQHF.

The chain carries TRBV3-1 (or the pseudogene TRBV3-2) and TRBJ1-5; D gene unclear. Trimming pared 3 bases from V and 3 bases from J, leaving 15 bases between. CDR1 LGHDT and CDR2 YNNKEL come from the germline V gene (reference sequence). The CDR3 contains 16 residues. The CDR3 DNA reads as TGTGCCAGCAGCCACTCCATGGGAGACACCAATCAGCCCCAGCATTTT. It yields the protein CASSHSMGDTNQPQHF.

This clone has just one count. The chain uses TRBV9 and TRBJ2-5; 10 bases fit TRBD2. The junction had 6 bases not matched to a gene; V was cut back by 2 bases and J by 2 bases. Germline V gene sequence: CDR1 SGDLS, CDR2 YYNGEE. This CDR3 has 16 residues. CDR3 in DNA: TGTGCCAGCAGCGTCGGAACTAGCGGGGTACAAGAGACCCAGTACTTC. Its translation: CASSVGTSGVQETQYF.

This chain uses TRBV6-6 with TRBJ1-5; TRBD1 agrees at 8 bases. The CDR3 has 14 amino acids. After removal of 2 bases from V and 7 bases from J, the junction contained 4 bases not matched to a gene. Germline assignment: CDR1 MNHNY and CDR2 SVGAGI (reference sequence). The DNA of the CDR3 is TGTGCCAGCAGTTACCAGGGGGCAGGGCAGCCCCAGCATTTT. This encodes CASSYQGAGQPQHF.

The chain combines TRBV11-2 with TRBJ2-5, with TRBD1 matching 7 bases. The germline V gene encodes CDR1 SGHAT and CDR2 FQNNGV. Germline trimming cut 3 bases from V and 5 bases from J; bases unmatched to any gene: 9. The CDR3 has 15 amino acids. CDR3 region: CASSFRQGERETQYF. The CDR3 coding sequence is TGTGCCAGCAGCTTCCGACAGGGTGAGCGCGAGACCCAGTACTTC.

This chain uses TRBV29-1 with TRBJ1-3; D remains unclear. Deletions cut 7 bases from V and 4 bases from J, with 5 bases between. The CDR3 covers 10 residues. Germline V gene data show CDR1 as SQVTM and CDR2 as ANQGSEA. DNA of the CDR3: TGCAGCGCCTTCGGAAACACCATATATTTT. Amino acid sequence: CSAFGNTIYF. The full variable domain, with the rest looked up from reference TRBV29-1 and TRBJ1-3, is SAVISQKPSRDICQRGTSLTIQCQVDSQVTMMFWYRQQPGQSLTLIATANQGSEATYESGFVIDKFPISRPNLTFSTLTVSNMSPEDSSIYLCSAFGNTIYFGEGSWLTVV.

The genes are TRBV2 and TRBJ1-4, with TRBD1 as a possible D gene (6 bases). The CDR3 is 12 amino acids. Germline CDR1 reads SNHLY; CDR2 reads FYNNEI. Trimming shortened V by 5 bases and J by 11 bases, and 12 bases separated the two germline ends. The CDR3 DNA reads TGTGCCAGCAGTTGGACAGAGGAGAAACTGTTTTTT. Translated, it gives CASSWTEEKLFF. The full variable domain, in which reference TRBV2 and TRBJ1-4 provide the parts outside the CDR3, is EPEVTQTPSHQVTQMGQEVILRCVPISNHLYFYWYRQILGQKVEFLVSFYNNEISEKSEIFDDQFSVERPDGSNFTLKIRSTKLEDSAMYFCASSWTEEKLFFGSGTQLSVL.

This chain links TRBV11-3 with TRBJ2-3, with TRBD1 matching 7 bases. After removal of 5 bases from V and 4 bases from J, the junction contained 6 bases not matched to a gene. Germline lookup yields CDR1 SGHNT and CDR2 YENEEA. This CDR3 is built from 14 residues. Here the CDR3 DNA reads TGTGCCAGCAGCCCGGGTGGGACAGCAGATACGCAGTATTTT. It is translated as CASSPGGTADTQYF. The full variable domain, rest sourced from reference TRBV11-3 and TRBJ2-3, is EAGVVQSPRYKIIEKKQPVAFWCNPISGHNTLYWYLQNLGQGPELLIRYENEEAVDDSQLPKDRFSAERLKGVDSTLKIQPAELGDSAVYLCASSPGGTADTQYFGPGTRLTVL.

The chain joins TRBV3-1 (or the pseudogene TRBV3-2) to TRBJ2-2; possibly TRBD1 for D (5 bases). V was shortened by 6 bases and J by 5 bases, with 7 bases between the two germline ends. The CDR3 has 12 amino acids. Per the germline V gene, CDR1 is LGHDT and CDR2 is YNNKEL (reference sequence). CDR3 in amino acids: CASSWTTGELFF. The CDR3 DNA reads TGTGCCAGCAGTTGGACAACCGGGGAGCTGTTTTTT.

The table lists this clone with a count of one. The J gene is TRBJ2-7, the V gene TRBV4-2; perhaps TRBD1 as D (6 bases). CDR1 and CDR2 (germline): LGHNA, YNFKEQ. The V end was cut by 2 bases, the J end by 0 bases, with 14 bases between. CDR3 length: 16 amino acids. CDR3 loop: CASSQLITGSSYEQYF. As DNA, the CDR3 is TGTGCCAGCAGCCAACTAATTACAGGGAGCTCCTACGAGCAGTACTTC.

The chain links TRBV27 to TRBJ2-7, with TRBD2 identical over 9 bases. The V gene end was trimmed by 2 bases and the J gene end by 2 bases; junction bases not matched to a gene: 10. In germline, CDR1 is MNHEY, CDR2 SMNVEV (reference sequence). CDR3 length: 17 amino acids. CDR3 DNA: TGTGCCAGCAGTTTAGCGAGCCTAGCGGGAAGCGCCTACGAGCAGTACTTC. It is translated as CASSLASLAGSAYEQYF.

The rearrangement links TRBV2 to TRBJ1-1; D is perhaps TRBD1 (5 bases). The germline V gene has CDR1 SNHLY and CDR2 FYNNEI. This CDR3 comprises 14 residues. Trimming pared 8 bases from V and 1 base from J, leaving 14 bases between. CDR3 sequence: CASQQVSKNTEAFF. The DNA of the CDR3 is TGTGCCAGCCAACAGGTGTCAAAGAACACTGAAGCTTTCTTT.

The V and J genes are TRBV5-6 and TRBJ2-3; D is ambiguous. CDR1 is SGHDT and CDR2 is YYEEEE in the germline V gene. V was clipped by 2 bases and J by 4 bases, with 5 bases between them. The CDR3 has 12 amino acids. CDR3 nucleotides: TGTGCCAGCAGCTTACGGGCAGATACGCAGTATTTT. Its protein is CASSLRADTQYF.

The CDR3 sequence is CASSKSGTKSYEQYF. The CDR3 DNA reads TGTGCCAGCAGCAAATCCGGGACAAAATCCTACGAGCAGTACTTC. The V call is TRBV28, the J call TRBJ2-7; D possibly corresponds to TRBD1 (6 bases). Germline V gives CDR1 MDHEN, CDR2 SYDVKM. The CDR3 totals 15 residues. V lost 6 bases, J lost 1 base, and 16 bases lay in between.

The gene calls are TRBV18 and TRBJ2-1, with 16 bases fitting TRBD2. There are 20 residues in the CDR3. Losses at the gene ends were 1 base for V and 3 bases for J; bases not matched to a gene: 9. Germline CDR1 KGHSH, CDR2 LQKENI. The CDR3 reads CASSPRPRGTSGGDYNEQFF. The CDR3 DNA sequence: TGTGCCAGCTCACCACGCCCCAGGGGGACTAGCGGGGGGGACTACAATGAGCAGTTCTTC.

This clone was recorded once. The chain uses TRBV6-2 or TRBV6-3 and TRBJ2-7; tentatively, D is TRBD2 (5 bases). The CDR3 has 15 amino acids. Trimming stripped 4 bases from V and 3 bases from J, with 16 bases between. Germline V CDR1 and CDR2: MNHEY, SVGEGT. The CDR3 here is CASSLPGSLNYEQYF. For the CDR3, the DNA is TGTGCCAGCAGTTTACCTGGGAGCCTTAACTACGAGCAGTACTTC.

The V call is TRBV9, the J call TRBJ1-2, with TRBD1 as a possible D gene (5 bases). The germline V gene encodes CDR1 SGDLS and CDR2 YYNGEE. This CDR3 is built from 13 residues. Trimming left V 2 bases short and J 4 bases short, with 9 bases between. CDR3 sequence reads: CASSVSGGYGYTF. CDR3 bases: TGTGCCAGCAGCGTTTCGGGGGGCTATGGCTACACCTTC.

V is TRBV28 and J is TRBJ1-4; 7 bases line up with TRBD1. Germline V gene sequence: CDR1 MDHEN, CDR2 SYDVKM. The V and J ends lost 10 bases and 0 bases, in that order; junction bases with no gene match: 2. The CDR3 covers 13 residues. This chain's CDR3 is CAIGTATNEKLFF. In DNA form, the CDR3 reads TGTGCCATCGGGACAGCAACTAATGAAAAACTGTTTTTT. The variable domain in full, completed from reference TRBV28 and TRBJ1-4, reads DVKVTQSSRYLVKRTGEKVFLECVQDMDHENMFWYRQDPGLGLRLIYFSYDVKMKEKGDIPEGYSVSREKKERFSLILESASTNQTSMYLCAIGTATNEKLFFGSGTQLSVL.

The chain links TRBV27 to TRBJ2-5; 8 positions match TRBD1. V was clipped by 1 base and J by 1 base; unmatched bases: 5. Germline CDR1 and CDR2: MNHEY and SMNVEV (reference sequence). The CDR3 consists of 16 residues. Here the CDR3 DNA reads TGTGCCAGCAGTTTATATCTAGGACAGGGCCAAGAGACCCAGTACTTC. Translated, it gives CASSLYLGQGQETQYF.

This rearrangement joins TRBV6-5 to TRBJ1-6, with D unresolved. Trimming cost V 0 bases and J 10 bases, with 10 bases left between them. From germline, CDR1 is MNHEY and CDR2 SVGAGI. This CDR3 is built from 14 residues. The CDR3 protein is CASSYSHEISPLHF. The CDR3 DNA sequence: TGTGCCAGCAGTTACTCACACGAAATCTCACCCCTCCACTTT.

The V and J genes are TRBV4-1 and TRBJ1-3; D unresolved. V was clipped by 1 base and J by 4 bases, with 8 bases between them. The CDR3 runs to 14 residues. CDR1 is MGHRA and CDR2 is YSYEKL in the germline V gene. CDR3 sequence: CASSQGSIGNTIYF. CDR3 coding DNA: TGCGCCAGCAGCCAAGGCAGTATCGGAAACACCATATATTTT.

The J gene is TRBJ2-7, the V gene TRBV2; tentative D call: TRBD2 (5 bases). The CDR3 sequence is 12 residues long. V shed 3 bases and J shed 6 bases, with 9 bases lying between them. Germline-derived CDR1 and CDR2 are SNHLY and FYNNEI. Here the CDR3 DNA reads TGTGCCAGCAGTGAGTTAGGGAGCGAGCAGTACTTC. Translation: CASSELGSEQYF.

This clone is medium-sized by share. This chain connects TRBV13 to TRBJ2-3, with 10 bases aligning to TRBD2. Germline V CDR1 and CDR2: PRHDT, FYEKMQ (reference sequence). The trim removed 5 bases at V and 2 bases at J, leaving 7 bases unmatched. The CDR3 extends over 16 amino acids. CDR3 sequence: CASSTSAGGITDTQYF. In DNA, the CDR3 is TGTGCCAGCAGCACCTCAGCGGGGGGGATCACAGATACGCAGTATTTT.

V is TRBV20-1 and J is TRBJ1-1; D unclear. Germline assignment: CDR1 DFQATT and CDR2 SNEGSKA (reference sequence). Deletions cut 7 bases from V and 1 base from J, with 7 bases between. The CDR3 loop spans 11 amino acids. Here the CDR3 reads CSGSRNTEAFF. As DNA, the CDR3 is TGCAGTGGATCCAGGAACACTGAAGCTTTCTTT.

The chain is built from TRBV5-1 and TRBJ2-2; D might be TRBD2 (5 bases). This CDR3 spans 16 amino acids. The germline V gene encodes CDR1 SGHRS and CDR2 YFSETQ. V shed 4 bases and J shed 1 base, with 14 bases lying between them. CDR3 sequence: CASSDEGGGNTGELFF. The DNA for the CDR3 is TGCGCCAGCAGCGATGAAGGAGGAGGGAACACCGGGGAGCTGTTTTTT.

The chain uses TRBV7-6 and TRBJ2-2; D perhaps matches TRBD2 (5 bases). The V and J ends lost 2 bases and 2 bases respectively, with 12 bases between them. The germline gives CDR1 SGHVS, CDR2 FNYEAQ. CDR3 size: 16 residues. The CDR3 is CASSLFRLANTGELFF. In DNA form, the CDR3 reads TGTGCCAGCAGCTTATTCCGGCTAGCAAACACCGGGGAGCTGTTTTTT.

This chain uses TRBV9 with TRBJ2-1, with 7 bases lining up with TRBD2. J lost 8 bases, V lost 4 bases, and 9 bases had no gene match. The CDR3 extends over 14 amino acids. CDR1 and CDR2 from the germline V gene are SGDLS and YYNGEE. In nucleotides, the CDR3 is TGTGCCAGCAGCCCAGGGACTGCGGGGGATGAGCAGTTCTTC. This translates into CASSPGTAGDEQFF. The full variable domain, with the rest looked up from reference TRBV9 and TRBJ2-1, is DSGVTQTPKHLITATGQRVTLRCSPRSGDLSVYWYQQSLDQGLQFLIQYYNGEERAKGNILERFSAQQFPDLHSELNLSSLELGDSALYFCASSPGTAGDEQFFGPGTRLTVL.